A single T cell receptor (beta chain) is shown here with its context. As yet, its antigen is unknown. This sample stems from a study of a mutant IDH1 vaccine in newly diagnosed glioma. Time point described: week 5, during vaccination. Vaccine doses each comprised 300 ug of mutant IDH1 20-mer peptide, with topical imiquimod. Using immunoSEQ multiplex PCR, the repertoire was profiled, and TCRdb retains in-frame clones only, with some absent. This sample carries over 55,000 clones, approximately 80% of them seen once, and the ten largest clones take roughly 3.3%. V was cut by 3 bases and J by 2 bases, with 1 base left in between. The germline V gene encodes CDR1 WSHSY and CDR2 SAAADI. This CDR3 is built from 12 residues.

Source: PBMCs, taken from a glioma patient whose treatment included an IDH1 peptide vaccine. V gene TRBV10-2 combines with J gene TRBJ2-2; D gene ambiguous. The sequence was obtained from a woman in her late teens or twenties with glioma. Some clones in this sample may be carry-over from other donors' samples. The CDR3 loop reads CASSENTGELFF. CDR3 bases: TGCGCCAGCAGTGAAAACACCGGGGAGCTGTTTTTT.